The T cell receptor (beta chain) described here comes from a study of cytomegalovirus exposure and HLA in healthy donors. Study-wide results and caveats: Most TCR beta V segments were productive about 87% or about 30% of the time in an earlier analysis. Sequencing depth roughly uniform across donors was assumed in presence/absence analyses.

In the case of this clone: Its antigen remains unidentified.

The PCR employed 60 Vbeta primers together with 13 Jbeta primers. Only in-frame clones appear in the TCRdb table, and some are missing; sequencing was by immunoSEQ multiplex PCR. The sample shows 150,000 to 200,000 clones, roughly 80% of them seen only once. This sequence originates from a woman younger than 45 in good health and CMV-seropositive. The sample was PBMCs.

The CDR3 spells CASSDALAGVDTQYF. The CDR3 region has the DNA TGTGCCAGCAGTGACGCACTAGCGGGAGTGGATACGCAGTATTTT. The chain couples TRBV2 to TRBJ2-3; 11 bases align to TRBD2. The V and J ends lost 3 bases and 6 bases, in that order; junction bases with no gene match: 5. Germline V gene lookup returns CDR1 SNHLY and CDR2 FYNNEI. The CDR3 runs to 15 residues.